The T cell receptor beta chain described here comes from a study of blood T cell repertoires in COVID-19. Study at large: Donors in the United States, Italy and Spain gave samples during acute or convalescent COVID-19. Sources were T cells, B-cell-depleted T cells, or PBMCs; the material itself was cDNA or gDNA.

Trimming shortened V by 0 bases and J by 8 bases, and 10 bases separated the two germline ends. This CDR3 contains 13 residues. CDR1 is LNHNV and CDR2 is YYDKDF in the germline V gene (reference sequence). The assay was immunoSEQ multiplex PCR, and TCRdb's table has in-frame clones only and misses some. The table records some 330,000 clones, 75% to 90% of them present only once. Recruits, aged about 18 to 100 years, lived in 25 or so US areas. Cohorts were based on clinical histories the participants reported. The sequence came from a woman aged 45-65 years who had recovered from COVID-19. The sequenced sample consisted of PBMCs or T cells enriched from blood (not recorded which). V usage is TRBV15 and J usage is TRBJ1-1; D ambiguous. CDR3 bases: TGTGCCACCAGCAGAGATCTGCAGGAAGAAGCTTTCTTT. The encoded protein is CATSRDLQEEAFF. Full variable domain (missing parts from reference TRBV15 and TRBJ1-1): DAMVIQNPRYQVTQFGKPVTLSCSQTLNHNVMYWYQQKSSQAPKLLFHYYDKDFNNEADTPDNFQSRRPNTSFCFLDIRSPGLGDTAMYLCATSRDLQEEAFFGQGTRLTVV.